A single sample gave rise to the 9 T cell receptor beta chains below, sequenced in a study of blood T cell repertoires in COVID-19 (dated by TCRdb to between 2020 and 2021). Libraries were made using the immunoSEQ multiplex PCR assay. TCRdb stores this immuneACCESS table with in-frame sequences only. Part of the clones is absent; in the studies checked, under half of the shortfall reflects unresolved V genes, and no reason is known for the rest. This sample has 120,000 to 150,000 clones in its table, and 85% to 90% of those were observed once. Of the sample, under 3.5% falls within the top ten clones. Sequencing used peripheral blood. The receptors were gathered from a woman in her sixties or seventies with active COVID-19.

The chain uses TRBV28 and TRBJ2-4; 9 nucleotides line up with TRBD1. The CDR3 is 15 amino acids. Trimming at V came to 9 bases and at J to 2 bases, leaving 8 bases not matched to a gene. Germline loops: CDR1 MDHEN, CDR2 SYDVKM. The CDR3 region is CASTGTGTTKNIQYF. DNA for the CDR3: TGTGCCAGTACCGGGACAGGGACTACCAAAAACATTCAGTACTTC.

A remark on this clone: Other DNA sequences in the same sample also yield this CDR3. The chain couples TRBV7-2 to TRBJ2-7, with a weak D call TRBD2 (6 bases). The V and J ends lost 1 base and 2 bases respectively, with 9 bases between them. This CDR3 contains 14 residues. Germline V lookup: CDR1 SGHTA, CDR2 FQGNSA. This CDR3 reads CASSLGSGPYEQYF. DNA for the CDR3: TGTGCCAGCAGCTTAGGTAGCGGCCCCTACGAGCAGTACTTC.

V is TRBV7-6 and J is TRBJ2-3, with 13 bases that match TRBD2. The CDR3 length is 19 residues. Per the germline V gene, CDR1 is SGHVS and CDR2 is FNYEAQ. Trimming removed 5 bases from V and 2 bases from J; junction bases left unmatched: 13. DNA of the CDR3: TGTGCCAGCAGCCTCAGGACTAGCGGGAGAGGGCAACACACAGATACGCAGTATTTT. Residues: CASSLRTSGRGQHTDTQYF.

This clone was seen a single time. The chain links TRBV4-2 to TRBJ1-2; D might be TRBD1 (6 bases). The CDR3 contains 15 residues. The germline gives CDR1 LGHNA, CDR2 YNFKEQ. Deletions cut 2 bases from V and 0 bases from J, with 10 bases between. This CDR3 reads CASSQIQGSNYGYTF. CDR3 nucleotides: TGTGCCAGCAGCCAAATACAGGGTTCTAACTATGGCTACACCTTC.

This chain connects TRBV28 to TRBJ2-7, with 8 bases aligning to TRBD2. CDR1 and CDR2 (germline): MDHEN, SYDVKM. The CDR3 runs 15 residues. J gave up 4 bases and V 2 bases, and 7 bases lay outside the gene matches. In DNA form, the CDR3 reads TGTGCCAGCAGTTTAGTAACTAGCGGTCTTTACGAGCAGTACTTC. As protein: CASSLVTSGLYEQYF.

This clone was seen only once. V and J are TRBV6-5 and TRBJ2-2, with D unresolved. This CDR3 is 14 amino acids long. Germline values: CDR1 MNHEY, CDR2 SVGAGI. V was trimmed by 6 bases and J by 2 bases, leaving 10 bases between them. CDR3 residues: CASSRSYNTGELFF. The CDR3 bases are TGTGCCAGCAGCCGTAGCTATAACACCGGGGAGCTGTTTTTT.

The chain combines TRBV19 with TRBJ2-1; unclear D gene. Trimming stripped 8 bases from V and 4 bases from J, with 9 bases between. This CDR3 region has 12 residues. Germline V lookup: CDR1 LNHDA, CDR2 SQIVND (reference sequence). The CDR3 region has the DNA TGTGCCAGTCGAAACATGTACAATGAGCAGTTCTTC. As protein: CASRNMYNEQFF.

The chain employs TRBV18 and TRBJ2-3; no firm D call. The CDR3 consists of 13 residues. Trimming shortened V by 6 bases and J by 0 bases, and 7 bases separated the two germline ends. CDR1 is KGHSH, CDR2 LQKENI, per germline. CDR3 nucleotide sequence: TGTGCCAGCTCCCGCGTAAGCACAGATACGCAGTATTTT. It encodes CASSRVSTDTQYF.

The chain is built from TRBV10-1 and TRBJ2-3; 7 bases align to TRBD2. Germline lookup yields CDR1 WNHNN and CDR2 SYGVQD (reference sequence). Losses at the gene ends were 2 bases for V and 2 bases for J; bases not matched to a gene: 7. This CDR3 is 16 amino acids long. The CDR3 bases are TGCGCCAGCAGTGAGGGTCCAGCGGGAACCACAGATACGCAGTATTTT. This sequence encodes CASSEGPAGTTDTQYF.